This T cell receptor beta chain was captured in a study of blood T cell repertoires in COVID-19. For the study at large: Acute and convalescent COVID-19 samples came from the United States, Italy and Spain. From T cells, B-cell-depleted T cells, or PBMCs came the material, which was cDNA or gDNA.

With 0 bases clipped from V and 4 bases from J, the junction kept 5 bases outside the gene matches. The CDR3 extends over 15 amino acids. Germline V gives CDR1 SGDLS, CDR2 YYNGEE. The method was immunoSEQ multiplex PCR; TCRdb's version includes in-frame clones alone and lacks a portion of them. The table has fewer than 200,000 clones, about 85% seen once. The chain has TRBV9 and TRBJ1-1; 8 bases are a match to TRBD1. This clonotype was obtained from a woman in her thirties or forties in a cohort exposed to, infected with or recovered from COVID-19 (not recorded which). Sequencing used PBMCs or T cells enriched from blood (not recorded which). The CDR3 region is CASSVGSQGATEAFF. The DNA of the CDR3 is TGTGCCAGCAGCGTAGGGTCGCAGGGGGCCACTGAAGCTTTCTTT. The full variable domain, in which reference TRBV9 and TRBJ1-1 provide the parts outside the CDR3, is DSGVTQTPKHLITATGQRVTLRCSPRSGDLSVYWYQQSLDQGLQFLIQYYNGEERAKGNILERFSAQQFPDLHSELNLSSLELGDSALYFCASSVGSQGATEAFFGQGTRLTVV.